This T cell receptor (beta chain) was identified in a study of graft-versus-host responses after intestinal transplantation. The CDR3 is 14 residues long. Trimming shortened V by 1 base and J by 4 bases, and 9 bases separated the two germline ends. CDR1 and CDR2 (germline): SGHTA, FQGNSA. The data were produced by immunoSEQ multiplex PCR, yet TCRdb's version contains in-frame clones alone and is incomplete. Here the sample spans about 11,000 clones, approximately 31% being singletons. Whole-study findings and limits: GvH clones turned up in recipient marrow; some had shown up first in ileum or blood.

This receptor was taken from a human patient who was an organ donor for intestinal transplantation. This chain connects TRBV7-2 to TRBJ2-3, with D possibly matching TRBD2 (5 bases). Sequencing was performed on alloreactive CD4+ T cells from a mixed lymphocyte reaction culture, taken before transplantation. Subset in this sample: CFSE-low proliferating T cells sorted from roughly 6-day pre-transplant mixed lymphocyte reaction (GvH or HvG direction). CDR3: CASSLDTGADTQYF. The DNA for the CDR3 is TGTGCCAGCAGCTTAGACACCGGGGCAGATACGCAGTATTTT.